This T cell receptor beta chain derives from a study of regulatory and conventional T cells in RAG deficiency listed by TCRdb under 2017. For the wider study: The study used high-throughput TCR beta sequencing to compare repertoire diversity and composition of Treg, conventional CD4+ and CD8+ T cells between RAG-deficient patients and healthy controls. What the study reported, not specific to this receptor: Compared with controls, Omenn syndrome and CID/AS patients had 85 to 100-fold fewer unique TCR beta sequences in Treg cells, but only roughly 10-fold fewer in the other subsets. All patient T-cell subsets had shorter CDR3 lengths; Omenn syndrome patients showed >80% Treg-Tconv repertoire overlap at nucleotide and amino acid level. Compared with control T-cell subpopulations, the RAG-deficient patients had markedly lower Shannon entropy and higher Simpson indices. For some subjects, some T-cell subset analyses were not performed. The CD25-high CD127-low cells sorted from Omenn syndrome patients may be peripherally activated cells rather than true Treg cells.

Before genomic DNA extraction, regulatory T cells were purified from blood as CD4+CD25-high CD127-low cells. For repertoire analyses, the comparison group consisted of roughly eight healthy control donors. About this clone itself: Its specific antigen is unknown. Base qualities are not provided; no much larger clone lies one nucleotide away.

V is reduced by 5 bases and J by 5 bases, leaving a spacing of 18 bases between them. CDR1 and CDR2 were assigned from the germline V gene as SGHVS and FNYEAQ. Inclusive of the bounding cysteine and phenylalanine, the CDR3 is 16 residues long. The DNA shown is the 48-base CDR3, in frame from base 1. To prepare the library, the immunoSEQ multiplex PCR assay was applied. Genomic DNA from the sorted T-cell subsets was used to amplify rearranged TCR beta chain products, which were then sequenced. In the source study's methods: Shannon entropy and Simpson indices were used to measure the diversity of productive TCR beta rearrangements in each repertoire. To assess clonal expansion, the frequencies of the 100 most abundant productive TCR beta clonotypes were added up as a share of total reads. A self-reactivity index based on amino acid usage at CDR3beta positions 6 and 7 was applied to the TRB repertoires. Two-way ANOVA was used for repertoire analyses, and Student t or Mann-Whitney tests were used for flow cytometric analyses. TCRdb took over this immuneACCESS table, retaining in-frame rearrangements with V and J assigned. Such tables are incomplete; in checked studies, under half of the missing clones stem from an unresolved V gene, and the remainder is unexplained. V, J and clone size are those of that table, while D and trimming were read from the DNA. The sample yields 9,500 to 15,000 clones; approximately 94% were counted once. The leading ten clones occupy roughly 1.4% of the sample.

Another study also made use of these data, one on regulatory T cells. The second study also describes: The multiplex PCR relied on 52 forward TRBV primers and 13 reverse TRBJ primers, and amplification bias was corrected through assay-based and computational methods. Patient repertoires showed restricted unique TRB V-J pairs and skewed V and J gene usage, most marked in regulatory T cells. Between CD3G-deficient patients and healthy controls, the study compared T-cell receptor beta repertoires in sorted regulatory T cells, conventional CD4+ T cells and CD8+ T cells. Peripheral blood mononuclear cells were isolated by Ficoll density separation. Within the immunoSEQ assay, multiplex PCR amplified rearranged TRB loci from genomic DNA. Sequencing of the TRB amplicons was done on an Illumina HiSeq platform. Raw sequences were error-filtered and aligned to reference gene sequences by custom algorithms and were subsequently analyzed with the immunoSEQ online tools. Productive and nonproductive TRB rearrangement frequencies were evaluated among both unique and total sequences. Groups were compared by t tests, Mann-Whitney tests or two-way ANOVA performed in Prism software.

The sequence was obtained from a human donor in good health. The sample taken for sequencing was CD127- CD25+ CD4+ Tregs sorted from blood. The chain was built from TRBV7-6 and TRBJ2-2, with TRBD2 as a weak D call on 5 bases. The CDR3 in this case is CASSLLRGLRTGELFF. The DNA sequence is as follows: TGTGCCAGCAGCCTTCTTCGGGGTTTAAGGACCGGGGAGCTGTTTTTT.